The source of this T cell receptor beta chain is a study of radiotherapy plus CTLA-4 blockade in lung cancer. Study-level information: Disease control was present in around a third of patients, and objective responses in more than 15%. Study outcomes and limitations: Early blood T cell clone changes and increased post-radiation serum interferon-beta were reportedly the strongest response predictors. Once radiotherapy plus ipilimumab had been given, TCR clones derived from tumor expanded in blood.

Of note for this clone: Its antigen is not identified. Its ends do not fully match the called genes, so a read error is possible.

People whose metastatic non-small-cell lung cancer was chemo-refractory got focal radiation along with CTLA-4 blockade by ipilimumab. TCRdb keeps only in-frame clones here, not all; method: immunoSEQ multiplex PCR. The sample yields about 73,000 clones, around 87% seen once. The CDR3 covers 15 residues. Germline V CDR1 and CDR2: SGDLS, YYNGEE. The clonotype comes from a human donor with non-small cell lung cancer that progressed on radiotherapy plus ipilimumab. The chain combines TRBV9 with TRBJ2-3; D might be TRBD2 (6 bases). Specimen: peripheral blood, collected from a patient treated with radiotherapy plus ipilimumab. The CDR3 loop reads CASSVGAIVADTQYF. Here the CDR3 DNA reads TGTGCCAGCAGCGTAGGGGCTATAGTAGCGGATACCCAGTATTTT.